One and the same sample provided the 30 T cell receptor beta chains below, sequenced in a study of cytomegalovirus exposure and HLA in healthy donors (TCRdb year 2017). The library was generated by the immunoSEQ multiplex PCR assay. The multiplex PCR relied on a mix of 60 forward primers for TCR Vbeta segments and 13 reverse primers for TCR Jbeta segments. What TCRdb holds here is the immuneACCESS table cut down to in-frame rearrangements. Part of the clones is not present; checked against another copy, under half of the missing clones reflect an unresolved V gene, and the others are unexplained. The sample includes under 150,000 clones, with around 72% observed a single time. The ten largest account for 2.9% of the sample. The sample comprised PBMCs. These receptors came from a human donor in good health.

The chain is built from TRBV13 and TRBJ2-1; 14 bases align to TRBD2. J gave up 3 bases and V 5 bases, and 15 bases lay outside the gene matches. Germline values: CDR1 PRHDT, CDR2 FYEKMQ (reference sequence). The CDR3 loop spans 20 amino acids. CDR3 nucleotide sequence: TGTGCCAGCAGCCCCCCCCCGGGACTAGCGGGAGCATTTGGCTACAATGAGCAGTTCTTC. Translated, it gives CASSPPPGLAGAFGYNEQFF.

This clone came up a few times. This sequence joins TRBV9 and TRBJ1-2; 7 bases match TRBD1. V shed 6 bases, J shed 4 bases, and the junction held 12 bases outside the gene matches. CDR3 length equals 15 residues. The germline gives CDR1 SGDLS, CDR2 YYNGEE. CDR3 amino acids: CASTPEGALPYGYTF. The CDR3 DNA reads TGTGCCAGCACCCCAGAGGGGGCACTACCCTATGGCTACACCTTC.

In regard to this clone: Other nucleotide sequences in the sample specify the same CDR3. The chain has TRBV7-6 and TRBJ2-1; 7 bases align to TRBD1. V lost 0 bases, J lost 6 bases, and 8 bases stayed unmatched. The CDR3 consists of 16 residues. Per the germline V gene, CDR1 is SGHVS and CDR2 is FNYEAQ. The CDR3 protein is CASSLAGQYAGNEQFF. The CDR3 bases are TGTGCCAGCAGCTTAGCGGGACAGTACGCCGGCAATGAGCAGTTCTTC. The full variable domain, its missing parts supplied by reference TRBV7-6 and TRBJ2-1, is GAGVSQSPRYKVTKRGQDVALRCDPISGHVSLYWYRQALGQGPEFLTYFNYEAQQDKSGLPNDRFSAERPEGSISTLTIQRTEQRDSAMYRCASSLAGQYAGNEQFFGPGTRLTVL.

The CDR3 region is CASSVGSGGVTYNEQFF. DNA of the CDR3: TGTGCCAGCAGCGTAGGGTCGGGGGGAGTAACCTACAATGAGCAGTTCTTC. The chain joins TRBV9 to TRBJ2-1; 7 bases line up with TRBD2. V was clipped by 0 bases and J by 2 bases; unmatched bases: 8. CDR3 length equals 17 residues. Per germline, CDR1 SGDLS and CDR2 YYNGEE.

The gene calls are TRBV7-2 and TRBJ2-1, with TRBD1 matching 9 bases. Germline CDR1 and CDR2: SGHTA and FQGNSA. The CDR3 is 16 residues long. Losses at the gene ends were 5 bases for V and 0 bases for J; bases not matched to a gene: 5. CDR3 protein: CASSPTGGLSYNEQFF. The CDR3 DNA reads TGTGCCAGCAGCCCCACAGGGGGCCTCTCCTACAATGAGCAGTTCTTC.

The J gene is TRBJ2-7, the V gene TRBV30, with D perhaps TRBD2 (6 bases). The CDR3 is 16 residues long. The V gene's germline CDR1 is GTSNPN and CDR2 SVGIG (reference sequence). V was pared by 8 bases and J by 2 bases, with 25 bases between. The CDR3 protein is CATPAPGTGLPYEQYF. The CDR3 DNA sequence: TGTGCCACCCCCGCCCCCGGGACTGGTTTACCCTACGAGCAGTACTTC.

The V call is TRBV27, the J call TRBJ2-1; weak D call: TRBD2 (6 bases). The V gene's germline CDR1 is MNHEY and CDR2 SMNVEV (reference sequence). CDR3 size: 15 residues. Trimming stripped 8 bases from V and 0 bases from J, with 14 bases between. The CDR3 coding sequence is TGTGCCAGCTCAAGAGCGGGTGGCTCCTACAATGAGCAGTTCTTC. Translation gives CASSRAGGSYNEQFF.

This chain uses TRBV29-1 with TRBJ2-3; D may be TRBD2 (6 bases). The V end was cut by 6 bases, the J end by 0 bases, with 10 bases between. The germline V gene encodes CDR1 SQVTM and CDR2 ANQGSEA. The CDR3 spans 13 residues. As DNA, the CDR3 is TGCAGCGTGCGGGGCGCTAGCACAGATACGCAGTATTTT. This encodes CSVRGASTDTQYF.

The gene calls are TRBV30 and TRBJ1-1, with TRBD1 identical over 12 bases. The CDR3 runs 19 residues. V was pared by 3 bases and J by 0 bases, with 14 bases of the junction left unmatched. Germline loops: CDR1 GTSNPN, CDR2 SVGIG (reference sequence). CDR3 sequence (DNA): TGTGCCTGGAGGCGGGGGACAGGGGGCGTGGGAACCGTGAACACTGAAGCTTTCTTT. Residues: CAWRRGTGGVGTVNTEAFF.

The chain carries TRBV7-2 and TRBJ2-1; D uncertain. Germline CDR1 is SGHTA and CDR2 is FQGNSA. Between the trimmed V and J ends, which lost 4 bases and 0 bases, there was a span of 10 bases. This CDR3 region has 15 residues. This CDR3 is CASSSLWSSYNEQFF. CDR3 sequence (DNA): TGTGCCAGCAGCTCCCTGTGGAGCTCCTACAATGAGCAGTTCTTC. Looking up the rest from reference TRBV7-2 and TRBJ2-1 gives the full variable domain: GAGVSQSPSNKVTEKGKDVELRCDPISGHTALYWYRQSLGQGLEFLIYFQGNSAPDKSGLPSDRFSAERTGGSVSTLTIQRTQQEDSAVYLCASSSLWSSYNEQFFGPGTRLTVL.

In its sample, this clone was seen a few times. This chain links TRBV7-2 with TRBJ1-2; D is unclear. The CDR3 has 16 residues. Germline loops: CDR1 SGHTA, CDR2 FQGNSA. V lost 7 bases and J 5 bases, leaving 23 bases between the germline ends. In nucleotides, the CDR3 is TGTGCCAGCAACCGCCTCGTGGGAGGGAGACTATATGGCTACACCTTC. As protein: CASNRLVGGRLYGYTF.

This clone occurred a few times. V gene TRBV5-4 combines with J gene TRBJ1-1, with TRBD1 identical over 7 bases. Germline lookup yields CDR1 SGHNT and CDR2 YYREEE (reference sequence). Trimming at V came to 5 bases and at J to 4 bases, leaving 8 bases not matched to a gene. The CDR3 extends over 14 amino acids. The CDR3 loop is CASSWGQMRTEAFF. The CDR3 nucleotides are TGTGCCAGCAGTTGGGGACAGATGCGCACTGAAGCTTTCTTT.

This clone was seen only once. The chain couples TRBV19 to TRBJ1-1; D gene uncertain. V was cut by 7 bases and J by 1 base, with 7 bases left in between. CDR1 and CDR2 from the germline V gene are LNHDA and SQIVND (reference sequence). The CDR3 consists of 12 residues. The CDR3 region is CASNRPNTEAFF. Written as DNA, the CDR3 is TGTGCCAGTAACAGACCGAACACTGAAGCTTTCTTT.

This clone appeared a few times. This chain joins TRBV5-1 and TRBJ1-1; D is possibly TRBD1 (6 bases). V was clipped by 0 bases and J by 0 bases, with 9 bases between them. Germline V gene sequence: CDR1 SGHRS, CDR2 YFSETQ. The CDR3 has 15 residues. Here the CDR3 reads CASSLAGQLNTEAFF. Written as DNA, the CDR3 is TGCGCCAGCAGCTTGGCCGGACAGTTGAACACTGAAGCTTTCTTT.

The chain uses TRBV27 and TRBJ2-5; 8 positions match TRBD2. The CDR3 has 13 amino acids. V shed 7 bases and J 2 bases; nucleotides not matched to a gene: 3. CDR1 MNHEY and CDR2 SMNVEV come from the germline V gene (reference sequence). The CDR3 spells CASKSGGQETQYF. As DNA, the CDR3 is TGTGCCAGCAAAAGCGGGGGACAAGAGACCCAGTACTTC.

This clone showed up just a few times. The V and J genes are TRBV27 and TRBJ1-5, with 9 bases aligning to TRBD1. Trimming cost V 6 bases and J 6 bases; bases outside gene matches: 6. Germline values: CDR1 MNHEY, CDR2 SMNVEV (reference sequence). This CDR3 comprises 14 residues. The CDR3 region is CASSQSTGGQPQHF. DNA for the CDR3: TGTGCCAGCAGCCAATCGACAGGGGGTCAGCCCCAGCATTTT.

The rearrangement links TRBV6-1 to TRBJ2-2; 7 bases fit TRBD2. CDR1 is MNHNS and CDR2 is SASEGT in the germline V gene. The length of the CDR3 is 15 residues. The V segment lost 6 bases and the J segment 6 bases; nucleotides outside the gene matches: 10. The CDR3 region is CASRAGDSGPGELFF. CDR3 sequence (DNA): TGTGCCAGCAGGGCGGGAGACTCGGGCCCCGGGGAGCTGTTTTTT.

The gene calls are TRBV30 and TRBJ1-1; D is uncertain. The CDR3 runs to 13 residues. Looked up from germline, CDR1 is GTSNPN and CDR2 is SVGIG (reference sequence). V shed 1 base and J shed 0 bases, with 6 bases lying between them. The CDR3 sequence: CAWSAAVNTEAFF. The CDR3 DNA reads TGTGCCTGGAGTGCGGCGGTGAACACTGAAGCTTTCTTT.

The chain uses TRBV30 and TRBJ1-6; possible D gene TRBD1, 6 bases. The CDR3 totals 14 residues. Trimming stripped 3 bases from V and 7 bases from J, with 13 bases between. Germline CDR1 and CDR2: GTSNPN and SVGIG (reference sequence). In DNA, the CDR3 is TGTGCCTGGAGAGGGGGACATATGAATTCACCCCTCCACTTT. Residues: CAWRGGHMNSPLHF.

V gene TRBV11-2 combines with J gene TRBJ2-7; a weak D match, TRBD2 (6 bases). CDR1 is SGHAT, CDR2 FQNNGV, per germline. There are 13 residues in the CDR3. Trimming removed 4 bases from V and 7 bases from J, with 14 bases in between. The CDR3 spells CASSSGPAGEQYF. The DNA for the CDR3 is TGTGCCAGCAGCTCGGGACCGGCGGGGGAGCAGTACTTC.

The rearrangement links TRBV5-6 to TRBJ2-7; D is perhaps TRBD2 (6 bases). The J call may be faulty, since TRBJ2-1 better matches the DNA end. Per the germline V gene, CDR1 is SGHDT and CDR2 is YYEEEE. This CDR3 contains 15 residues. CDR3 nucleotide sequence: TGTGCCAGCAGCTTCCGGGACTTGCCCTTTGGTGAGCAGTTCTTC. Its translation is CASSFRDLPFGEQFF.

V and J are TRBV11-2 and TRBJ1-6; D is unclear. Trimming cost V 5 bases and J 7 bases, with 15 bases left between them. Germline V gene data show CDR1 as SGHAT and CDR2 as FQNNGV. The CDR3 has 15 residues. The CDR3, as DNA: TGTGCCAGCAGCCCACTCCATTCGGGGAATTCACCCCTCCACTTT. Its protein product is CASSPLHSGNSPLHF.

Worth noting for this clone: The sample has other DNA sequences that encode this CDR3 too. The chain recombines TRBV6-5 with TRBJ1-2; TRBD1 agrees at 7 bases. With V trimmed by 6 bases and J by 0 bases, 7 bases remained unmatched. This CDR3 is built from 15 residues. Germline lookup yields CDR1 MNHEY and CDR2 SVGAGI. The CDR3 reads CASSTTGAANYGYTF. The DNA of the CDR3 is TGTGCCAGCAGCACAACAGGGGCCGCTAACTATGGCTACACCTTC.

The gene calls are TRBV7-2 and TRBJ1-5; tentatively, D is TRBD1 (5 bases). Germline V gene sequence: CDR1 SGHTA, CDR2 FQGNSA. The CDR3 totals 16 residues. Trimming cost V 1 base and J 4 bases, with 14 bases left between them. For the CDR3, the DNA is TGTGCCAGCAGCTTAGTCCAAGGGGCCCCAAATCAGCCCCAGCATTTT. Its protein is CASSLVQGAPNQPQHF.

V usage is TRBV5-1 and J usage is TRBJ2-3; 7 bases fit TRBD1. Germline values: CDR1 SGHRS, CDR2 YFSETQ. This CDR3 spans 15 amino acids. V was clipped by 1 base and J by 6 bases; unmatched bases: 8. The CDR3: CASSLRDRSEDTQYF. For the CDR3, the DNA is TGCGCCAGCAGCTTGCGGGACAGATCTGAGGATACGCAGTATTTT.

The chain has TRBV5-4 and TRBJ1-1; tentatively, D is TRBD1 (5 bases). Germline loops: CDR1 SGHNT, CDR2 YYREEE (reference sequence). The CDR3 sequence is 15 residues long. The V end lost 4 bases, the J end lost 6 bases, and 19 bases lay between the germline ends. In DNA form, the CDR3 reads TGTGCCAGCAGCAATCAGCGACAGACCCCCGCTGAAGCTTTCTTT. It codes for CASSNQRQTPAEAFF.

In this sample, this clone turned up once. The chain is built from TRBV27 and TRBJ2-6; D is uncertain. There are 15 residues in the CDR3. Trimming removed 5 bases from V and 1 base from J, with 9 bases in between. Germline V CDR1 and CDR2: MNHEY, SMNVEV (reference sequence). CDR3 sequence: CASSSRGSGANVLTF. CDR3 DNA sequence: TGTGCCAGCAGTAGCAGAGGATCTGGGGCCAACGTCCTGACTTTC. The whole variable domain, remainder taken from reference TRBV27 and TRBJ2-6, is EAQVTQNPRYLITVTGKKLTVTCSQNMNHEYMSWYRQDPGLGLRQIYYSMNVEVTDKGDVPEGYKVSRKEKRNFPLILESPSPNQTSLYFCASSSRGSGANVLTFGAGSRLTVL.

The chain joins TRBV27 to TRBJ2-5; tentative D call: TRBD1 (6 bases). The V and J ends lost 8 bases and 5 bases respectively, with 18 bases between them. Germline V lookup: CDR1 MNHEY, CDR2 SMNVEV (reference sequence). CDR3 length equals 14 residues. CDR3 nucleotide sequence: TGTGCCAGCCGAAAATGGGGGCCGGGGGAGACCCAGTACTTC. It specifies CASRKWGPGETQYF.

This clone was detected only once. The chain has TRBV27 and TRBJ2-7; 13 bases are a match to TRBD2. The CDR3 spans 14 residues. Germline CDR1 MNHEY, CDR2 SMNVEV (reference sequence). V dropped 4 bases and J dropped 5; count of bases not matched to a gene: 2. The CDR3 DNA follows: TGTGCCAGCAGTTCCGGGACTAGCGGGAACGAGCAGTACTTC. It translates to CASSSGTSGNEQYF.

V gene TRBV7-9 combines with J gene TRBJ1-3; 7 positions agree with TRBD1. Per germline, CDR1 SEHNR and CDR2 FQNEAQ (reference sequence). The CDR3 runs to 15 residues. V was pared by 0 bases and J by 7 bases, with 6 bases of the junction left unmatched. The DNA for the CDR3 is TGTGCCAGCAGCTTAGCACCCACAGGGGCCAACACCATATATTTT. Translation: CASSLAPTGANTIYF.